The source of this T cell receptor (beta chain) is a study of blood T cell repertoires in COVID-19. About the study: Donors in the United States, Italy and Spain gave samples during acute or convalescent COVID-19. T cells, B-cell-depleted T cells, or PBMCs supplied cDNA or gDNA.

There are a few counts of this clone. Authors' analysis steps: Nucleated cell counts were estimated from reference gene primer amplification. The repertoire was sequenced with immunoSEQ multiplex PCR; TCRdb's copy has only in-frame clones and lacks some. V and J calls and clone size come straight from that table; D and trimming were deduced from the DNA. The sample records about 300,000 clones, 83% being singletons. Sequenced: peripheral blood. The sequence derives from a woman aged 45-60 years with acute or convalescent COVID-19.

CDR3 loop: CASSAEALNTGELFF. The CDR3 DNA sequence: TGTGCCAGCTCAGCAGAGGCCCTCAACACCGGGGAGCTGTTTTTT. V is TRBV18 and J is TRBJ2-2; no firm D call. The V gene lost 5 bases and the J gene lost 2 bases, with 12 bases spanning the gap. In germline, CDR1 is KGHSH, CDR2 LQKENI. This CDR3 has 15 amino acids.